This T cell receptor beta chain comes out of a study of sequential checkpoint blockade in melanoma. About the study: Patients were randomized 1:1 to nivolumab-then-ipilimumab or ipilimumab-then-nivolumab first-line. After both sequences, patients received maintenance nivolumab.

Treatment given: randomized to nivolumab then ipilimumab (arm A) or the reverse (arm B). No patient had prior DNA-damaging chemotherapy. From thawed PBMCs, live CD3+CD8+ cells negative for CD19 and CD56 were sorted. TCRdb keeps only in-frame clones here, not all; method: immunoSEQ multiplex PCR. The data contain some 11,000 clones, around 60% of them singletons. This clone was seen a handful of times. This CDR3 is built from 16 residues. Trimming took 4 bases from V and 5 from J; bases not matched to a gene: 12. Germline assignment: CDR1 SGHVS and CDR2 FQNEAQ. The source of this sequence is a human donor with melanoma. The chain uses TRBV7-8 and TRBJ2-7, with 9 bases lining up with TRBD2. This material consisted of CD8+ T cells sorted from blood (inferred from file names), taken from a patient given nivolumab and ipilimumab in sequence. This CDR3 reads CASSSRLAGPVDEQYF. For the CDR3, the DNA is TGTGCCAGCAGCTCCCGTCTAGCGGGGCCGGTGGACGAGCAGTACTTC.